These 12 T cell receptor beta chains originate from one sample sequenced in a study of post-analysis software for immune sequencing data. Findings and limits, study-wide: Patients used about five TRBV segments, including TRBV5-6, TRBV5-1 and TRBV20-1, more often than controls.

No antigen has been assigned to these receptors. TCR beta libraries were prepared from cDNA with unique molecular identifiers. TCRdb re-derived calls from the PCR reads in MiXCR, one entry per CDR3 protein. Counted here are roughly 540,000 distinct CDR3 sequences, around a third occurring once; the ten biggest clones make up 6%. Sequenced input: blood. The receptors were gathered from a girl younger than 18 with multiple sclerosis.

The chain joins TRBV5-1 to TRBJ2-1, with 7 bases fitting TRBD2. The CDR3 spans 15 residues. Losses at the gene ends were 4 bases for V and 8 bases for J; bases not matched to a gene: 12. In germline, CDR1 is SGHRS, CDR2 YFSETQ. CDR3 bases: TGCGCCAGCAGCCTTCGGGGGGTCCCTTCCCATGAGCAGTTCTTC. Its translation: CASSLRGVPSHEQFF.

This clonotype was detected many times. V is TRBV29-1 and J is TRBJ2-5; perhaps TRBD2 as D (6 bases). Between the trimmed V and J ends, which lost 3 bases and 5 bases, there was a span of 10 bases. Germline assignment: CDR1 SQVTM and CDR2 ANQGSEA. This CDR3 contains 12 residues. CDR3 sequence (DNA): TGCAGCGTTGACGTAGGAGGGGAGACCCAGTACTTC. Its protein product is CSVDVGGETQYF.

This clonotype has only a few counts. The J gene is TRBJ2-7, the V gene TRBV6-1; 9 bases align to TRBD1. J was trimmed by 3 bases and V by 0 bases; bases with no gene match: 9. The CDR3 sequence is 17 residues long. CDR1 and CDR2 (germline): MNHNS, SASEGT. The CDR3 nucleotides are TGTGCCAGCAGTGAAGCGCGAGAGGGGGACAGGGTCTACGAGCAGTACTTC. It is translated as CASSEAREGDRVYEQYF.

The J gene is TRBJ2-5, the V gene TRBV20-1, with 7 positions matching TRBD2. Germline values: CDR1 DFQATT, CDR2 SNEGSKA (reference sequence). J was trimmed by 5 bases and V by 2 bases; bases with no gene match: 8. This CDR3 is built from 14 residues. The CDR3 DNA sequence: TGCAGTGCTAGATCTCTACTAGCGAGGGAGACCCAGTACTTC. Translating it yields CSARSLLARETQYF.

This clonotype was counted only a few times. The J gene is TRBJ2-1, the V gene TRBV10-3; maybe TRBD2 (7 bases). This CDR3 contains 14 residues. From germline, CDR1 is ENHRY and CDR2 SYGVKD. The germline V and J ends were trimmed by 8 bases and 7 bases, with 18 bases remaining between them. Here the CDR3 reads CAIRQREGGNEQFF. In DNA, the CDR3 is TGTGCCATCCGACAAAGAGAGGGGGGGAATGAGCAGTTCTTC.

This clonotype turned up a few times. The chain has TRBV10-3 and TRBJ2-7; D is unresolved. The CDR3 is made up of 12 amino acids. The V end lost 5 bases, the J end lost 3 bases, and 8 bases lay between the germline ends. Germline-derived CDR1 and CDR2 are ENHRY and SYGVKD. As DNA, the CDR3 is TGTGCCATCAGTACGCTAGTCTACGAGCAGTACTTC. Its protein product is CAISTLVYEQYF.

This clonotype was counted a single time. This sequence joins TRBV15 and TRBJ2-2; no definite D call. This CDR3 contains 14 residues. The V end lost 0 bases, the J end lost 0 bases, and 2 bases lay between the germline ends. Germline CDR1 and CDR2: LNHNV and YYDKDF (reference sequence). This CDR3 reads CATSREPNTGELFF. CDR3 bases: TGTGCCACCAGCAGAGAACCGAACACCGGGGAGCTGTTTTTT.

This sequence joins TRBV7-8 and TRBJ2-7, with TRBD2 identical over 7 bases. The V segment lost 3 bases and the J segment 7 bases; nucleotides outside the gene matches: 9. Germline CDR1 reads SGHVS; CDR2 reads FQNEAQ. The CDR3 extends over 14 amino acids. The CDR3 sequence is CASSFRDYAYEQYF. For the CDR3, the DNA is TGTGCCAGCAGCTTTAGGGACTACGCATATGAGCAGTACTTC.

This chain connects TRBV7-8 to TRBJ2-1; TRBD1 agrees at 9 bases. Germline V gene lookup returns CDR1 SGHVS and CDR2 FQNEAQ. V was pared by 5 bases and J by 8 bases, with 4 bases of the junction left unmatched. The CDR3 is 13 residues long. The CDR3 DNA reads as TGTGCCAGCAGCGGGACAGGGTGGGATGAGCAGTTCTTC. It specifies CASSGTGWDEQFF.

Comments on this clonotype: A much larger clone is a single base away; this may be a read error. This chain links TRBV7-9 with TRBJ2-4, with TRBD2 as a possible D gene (6 bases). Germline V CDR1 and CDR2: SEHNR, FQNEAQ (reference sequence). With 5 bases removed from V and 13 bases from J, the gap between germline ends came to 12 bases. The CDR3 runs 11 residues. This CDR3 reads CASSRTGEQYF. For the CDR3, the DNA is TGTGCCAGCAGCCGTACGGGGGAGCAGTACTTC.

The rearrangement uses TRBV12-3 or TRBV12-4 and TRBJ2-5; 10 bases are a match to TRBD2. CDR3 length: 22 amino acids. J gave up 2 bases and V 3 bases, and 24 bases lay outside the gene matches. The CDR3 protein is CASSFPLPGGKRGGVLQETQYF. In nucleotides, the CDR3 is TGTGCCAGCAGTTTTCCCCTCCCCGGGGGAAAGCGGGGGGGGGTACTACAAGAGACCCAGTACTTC.

The gene calls are TRBV6-1 and TRBJ2-7; D is tentatively TRBD1 or TRBD2 (5 bases each). CDR1 and CDR2 (germline): MNHNS, SASEGT. V lost 7 bases and J 2 bases, leaving 15 bases between the germline ends. The CDR3 consists of 14 residues. This CDR3 reads CASNGDGSPYEQYF. DNA for the CDR3: TGTGCCAGCAACGGGGACGGAAGCCCCTACGAGCAGTACTTC.